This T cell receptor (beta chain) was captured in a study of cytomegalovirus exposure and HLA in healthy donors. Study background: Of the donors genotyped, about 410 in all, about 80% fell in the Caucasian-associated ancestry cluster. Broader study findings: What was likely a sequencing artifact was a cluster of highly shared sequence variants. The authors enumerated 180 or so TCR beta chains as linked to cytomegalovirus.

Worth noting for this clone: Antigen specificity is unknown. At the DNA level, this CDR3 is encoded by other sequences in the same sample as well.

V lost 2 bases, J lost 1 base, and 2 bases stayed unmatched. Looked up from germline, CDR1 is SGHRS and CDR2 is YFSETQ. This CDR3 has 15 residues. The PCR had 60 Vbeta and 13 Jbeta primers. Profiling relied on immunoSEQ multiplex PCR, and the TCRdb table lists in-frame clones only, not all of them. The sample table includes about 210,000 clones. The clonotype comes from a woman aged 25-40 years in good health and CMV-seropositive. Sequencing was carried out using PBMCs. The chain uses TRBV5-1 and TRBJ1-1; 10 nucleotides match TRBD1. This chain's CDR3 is CASSFGTGENTEAFF. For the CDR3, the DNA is TGCGCCAGCAGCTTCGGGACAGGGGAGAACACTGAAGCTTTCTTT.